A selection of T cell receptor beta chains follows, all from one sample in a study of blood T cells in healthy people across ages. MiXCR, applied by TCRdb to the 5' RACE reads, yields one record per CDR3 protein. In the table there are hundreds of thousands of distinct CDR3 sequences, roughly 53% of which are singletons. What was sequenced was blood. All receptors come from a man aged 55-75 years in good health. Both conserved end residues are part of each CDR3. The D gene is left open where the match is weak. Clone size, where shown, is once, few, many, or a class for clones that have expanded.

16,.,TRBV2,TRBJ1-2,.,TGTGCCAGCGGGGGTGACTGGGCGCAGTCTTCCCGGGGCTACACCTTC,CASGGDWAQSSRGYTF
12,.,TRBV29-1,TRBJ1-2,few,TGCAGCGTTGCTCAGGGAGGCTATGGCTACACCTTC,CSVAQGGYGYTF
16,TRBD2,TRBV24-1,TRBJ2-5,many,TGTGCCACCAGTGATTGGACTAGCGGGGCCCAAGAGACCCAGTACTTC,CATSDWTSGAQETQYF
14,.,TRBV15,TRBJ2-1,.,TGTGCCACCAGCAGAGTAAGGGGGAGGGATGAGCAGTTCTTC,CATSRVRGRDEQFF
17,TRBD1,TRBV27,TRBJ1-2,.,TGTGCCAGCGCCCTTAAATCTGGACAGGTTTGGCGCGGAGGCTACACCTTC,CASALKSGQVWRGGYTF
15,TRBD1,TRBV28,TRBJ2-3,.,TGTGCCAGCAGTCGACAGGGTCGGAGCGCAGATACGCAGTATTTT,CASSRQGRSADTQYF
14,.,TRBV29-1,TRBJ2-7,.,TGCAGCGTCTCTGGGCCAGGCGACTCCTACGAGCAGTACTTC,CSVSGPGDSYEQYF
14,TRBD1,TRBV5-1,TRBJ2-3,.,TGCGCCAGCAGCTTGAACGACAGGGCAGATACGCAGTATTTT,CASSLNDRADTQYF
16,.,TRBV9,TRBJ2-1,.,TGTGCCAGCAGCGTCTCTCTAGGGTCTTCCTACAATGAACAGTTCTTC,CASSVSLGSSYNEQFF
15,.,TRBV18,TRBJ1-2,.,TGTGCCAGCTCACCACCTTCGTCCAGGTACTATGGCTACACCTTC,CASSPPSSRYYGYTF
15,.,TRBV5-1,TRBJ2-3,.,TGCGCCAGCAGCTCCGGGGGGCCTAGCACAGATACGCAGTATTTT,CASSSGGPSTDTQYF
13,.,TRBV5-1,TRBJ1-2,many,TGCGCCAGCAGCCCGGACAGTCTCTATGGCTACACCTTC,CASSPDSLYGYTF
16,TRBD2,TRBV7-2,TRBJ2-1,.,TGTGCCAGCAGCCTGAACGGCGGGGGTTCCTACAATGAGCAGTTCTTC,CASSLNGGGSYNEQFF
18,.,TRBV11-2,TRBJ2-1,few,TGTGCCAGCAGCTTAGTACCCTCACAAGGAAGCTCCTACAATGAGCAGTTCTTC,CASSLVPSQGSSYNEQFF
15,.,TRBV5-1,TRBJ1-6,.,TGCGCCAGCAGCTTGTCGGACAGTACGAATTCACCCCTCCACTTT,CASSLSDSTNSPLHF
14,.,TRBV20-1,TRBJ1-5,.,TGCAGTGCTAGAGAGTCCGGACCGTTTAAGCCCCAGCATTTT,CSARESGPFKPQHF
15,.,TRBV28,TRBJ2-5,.,TGTGCCAGCAGTTCACAGACAGGCGGGAGAGAGACCCAGTACTTC,CASSSQTGGRETQYF
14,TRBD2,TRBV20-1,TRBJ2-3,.,TGCAGTGCCCCGCGCGGGGGGAACACAGATACGCAGTATTTT,CSAPRGGNTDTQYF
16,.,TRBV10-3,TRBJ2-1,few,TGTGCCATCAGTGCTAAGGGAATTCTCACCTACAATGAGCAGTTCTTC,CAISAKGILTYNEQFF
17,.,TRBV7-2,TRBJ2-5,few,TGTGCCAGCAGCTTAGTATGGAGCGGGCGGTGGGAAGAGACCCAGTACTTC,CASSLVWSGRWEETQYF
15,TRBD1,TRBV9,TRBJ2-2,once,TGTGCCAGCAGCGTCACTGGGACAGTGGCCGGGGAGCTGTTTTTT,CASSVTGTVAGELFF
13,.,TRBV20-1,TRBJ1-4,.,TGCAGTGGTCAGCGGTTCGCTAATGAAAAACTGTTTTTT,CSGQRFANEKLFF
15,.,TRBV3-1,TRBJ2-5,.,TGTGCCAGCAGCCAAGATGTGGGTCGTACGGAGACCCAGTACTTC,CASSQDVGRTETQYF
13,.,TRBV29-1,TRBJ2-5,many,TGCAGCGTTGACCGGGGGTTCCAAGAGACCCAGTACTTC,CSVDRGFQETQYF
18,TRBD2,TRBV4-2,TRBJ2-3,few,TGTGCCAGCAGCCAACTCGGACTAGCGGGGGGGCCAACAGATACGCAGTATTTT,CASSQLGLAGGPTDTQYF
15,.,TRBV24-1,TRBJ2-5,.,TGTGCCACCAGTGACGCTGGCGGGGTCCAAGAGACCCAGTACTTC,CATSDAGGVQETQYF
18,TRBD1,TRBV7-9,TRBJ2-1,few,TGTGCCAGCAGCTTAGGACGGGGGGGACAGGGGGTCTACAATGAGCAGTTCTTC,CASSLGRGGQGVYNEQFF
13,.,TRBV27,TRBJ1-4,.,TGTGCCAGCAGTTTATCGATTCGGCAAAAACTGTTTTTT,CASSLSIRQKLFF
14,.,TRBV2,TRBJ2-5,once,TGTGCCAGCGACCCTAGCGTCTATCAAGAGACCCAGTACTTC,CASDPSVYQETQYF
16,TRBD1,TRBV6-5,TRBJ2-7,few,TGTGCCAGCAGCCCGACCCCGACAGGGGTCTCCTACGAGCAGTACTTC,CASSPTPTGVSYEQYF
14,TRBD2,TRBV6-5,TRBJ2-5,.,TGTGCCAGCAGTCCCCGACTAGCGGCCGAGACCCAGTACTTC,CASSPRLAAETQYF
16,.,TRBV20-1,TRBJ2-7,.,TGCAGTGCTAGAGATCGGAGGGCCCAACTGGGCTACGAGCAGTACTTC,CSARDRRAQLGYEQYF
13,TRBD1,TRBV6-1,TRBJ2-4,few,TGTGCCAGCAGTGAAGACAGGGGGAACATTCAGTACTTC,CASSEDRGNIQYF
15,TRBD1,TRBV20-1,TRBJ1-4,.,TGCAGTGCCAACCGGGACAGGGGGCAGCGGGAAAAACTGTTTTTT,CSANRDRGQREKLFF
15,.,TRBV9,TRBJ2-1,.,TGTGCCAGCAGCGTGACTCCGGTGGACGGCAATGAGCAGTTCTTC,CASSVTPVDGNEQFF
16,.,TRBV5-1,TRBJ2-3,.,TGCGCCAGCAGCTTGATGGGGTTTTCGAACACAGATACGCAGTATTTT,CASSLMGFSNTDTQYF
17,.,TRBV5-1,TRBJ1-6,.,TGCGCCAGCAGCTTCGGGGCCGAAAGCTCCTATAATTCACCCCTCCACTTT,CASSFGAESSYNSPLHF
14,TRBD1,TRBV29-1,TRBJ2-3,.,TGCAGCGTTGGGGGCAGGGACAGCACAGAGACGCAGTATTTT,CSVGGRDSTETQYF
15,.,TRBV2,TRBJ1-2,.,TGTGCCAGCAGTGAAGGGGCTCGGGGGGCTTATGGCTACACCTTC,CASSEGARGAYGYTF
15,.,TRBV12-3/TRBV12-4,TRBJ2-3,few,TGTGCCAGCAGGATAGGGGGGCCCGGCACAGATACGCAGTATTTT,CASRIGGPGTDTQYF
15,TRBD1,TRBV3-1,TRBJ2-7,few,TGTGCCAGCAGCCCCATGGGACAGGGTACTAACGAGCAGTACTTC,CASSPMGQGTNEQYF
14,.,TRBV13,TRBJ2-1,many,TGTGCCAGCAGCTTAGCGGGGGTTGTCTATGAGCAGTTCTTC,CASSLAGVVYEQFF
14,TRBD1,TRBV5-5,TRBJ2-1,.,TGTGCCAGCAGCTCGGGACAGGGAGGCAATGAGCAGTTCTTC,CASSSGQGGNEQFF
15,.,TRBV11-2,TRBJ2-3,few,TGTGCCAGCAGCTTAGTTGGAGCAAAGGCAGATACGCAGTATTTT,CASSLVGAKADTQYF
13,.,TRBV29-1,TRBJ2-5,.,TGCAGCGGCTGCCCGTCGGTGGGCAATGAGCAGTACTTC,CSGCPSVGNEQYF
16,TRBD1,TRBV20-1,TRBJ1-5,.,TGCAGTGCTAGGGGCACAGGGGCGGTAAGCAATCAGCCCCAGCATTTT,CSARGTGAVSNQPQHF
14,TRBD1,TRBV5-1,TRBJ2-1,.,TGCGCCAGCAGCTGGGGGACAGGGTACGATGAGCAGTTCTTC,CASSWGTGYDEQFF
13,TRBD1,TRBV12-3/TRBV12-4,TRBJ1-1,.,TGTGCCAGCACCGGACAGGCGAACACTGAAGCTTTCTTT,CASTGQANTEAFF
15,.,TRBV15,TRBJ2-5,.,TGTGCCACCAGCAGAGATCTTTTGGTTCAAGAGACCCAGTACTTC,CATSRDLLVQETQYF
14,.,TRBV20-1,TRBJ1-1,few,TGCAGTGCGGAACCCCCGGGGGGCGGCACTGAAGCTTTCTTT,CSAEPPGGGTEAFF
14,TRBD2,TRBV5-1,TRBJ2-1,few,TGCGCCAGCAGCTTGCGACTAGCGAGGAATGAGCAGTTCTTC,CASSLRLARNEQFF
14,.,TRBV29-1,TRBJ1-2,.,TGCAGCGTTGAAGATGGCGGCAGACCCTATGGCTACACCTTC,CSVEDGGRPYGYTF